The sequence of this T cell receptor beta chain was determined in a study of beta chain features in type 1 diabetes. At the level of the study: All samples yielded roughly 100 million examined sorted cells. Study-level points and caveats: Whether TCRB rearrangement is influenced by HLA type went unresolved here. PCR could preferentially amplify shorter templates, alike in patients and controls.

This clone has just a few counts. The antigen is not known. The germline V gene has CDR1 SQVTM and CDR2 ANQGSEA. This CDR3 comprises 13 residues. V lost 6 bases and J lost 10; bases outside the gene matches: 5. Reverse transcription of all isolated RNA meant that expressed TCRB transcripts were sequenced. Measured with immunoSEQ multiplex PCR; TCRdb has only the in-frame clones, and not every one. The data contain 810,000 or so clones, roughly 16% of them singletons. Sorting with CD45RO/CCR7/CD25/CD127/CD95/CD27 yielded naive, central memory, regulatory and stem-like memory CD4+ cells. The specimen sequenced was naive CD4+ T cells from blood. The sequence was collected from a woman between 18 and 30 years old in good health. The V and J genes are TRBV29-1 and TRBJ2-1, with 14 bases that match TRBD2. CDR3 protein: CSVGGLAGVEQFF. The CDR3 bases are TGCAGCGTGGGGGGACTAGCGGGAGTAGAGCAGTTCTTC.